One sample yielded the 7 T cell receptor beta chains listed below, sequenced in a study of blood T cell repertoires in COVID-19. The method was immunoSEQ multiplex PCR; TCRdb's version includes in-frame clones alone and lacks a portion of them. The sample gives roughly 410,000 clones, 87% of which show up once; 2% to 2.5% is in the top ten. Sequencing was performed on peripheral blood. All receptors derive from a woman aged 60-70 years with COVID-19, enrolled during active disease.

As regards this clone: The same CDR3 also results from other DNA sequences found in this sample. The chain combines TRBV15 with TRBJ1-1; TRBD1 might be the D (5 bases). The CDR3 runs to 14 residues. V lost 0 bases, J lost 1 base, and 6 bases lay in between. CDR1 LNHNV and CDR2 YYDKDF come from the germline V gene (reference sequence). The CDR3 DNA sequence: TGTGCCACCAGCAGAGATAGGGGGAACACTGAAGCTTTCTTT. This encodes CATSRDRGNTEAFF.

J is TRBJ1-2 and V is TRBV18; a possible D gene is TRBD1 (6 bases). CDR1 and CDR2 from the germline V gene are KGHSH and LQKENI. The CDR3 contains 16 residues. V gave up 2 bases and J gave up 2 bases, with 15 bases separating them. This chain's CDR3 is CASSPTQDRSNYGYTF. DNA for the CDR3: TGTGCCAGCTCACCAACTCAGGACAGAAGCAACTATGGCTACACCTTC.

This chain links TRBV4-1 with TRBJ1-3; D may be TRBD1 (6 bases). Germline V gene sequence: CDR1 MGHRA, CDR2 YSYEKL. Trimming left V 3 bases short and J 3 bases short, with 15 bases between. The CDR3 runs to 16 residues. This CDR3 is CASSQRGTLIGNTIYF. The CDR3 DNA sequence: TGCGCCAGCAGCCAGAGGGGGACACTTATTGGAAACACCATATATTTT.

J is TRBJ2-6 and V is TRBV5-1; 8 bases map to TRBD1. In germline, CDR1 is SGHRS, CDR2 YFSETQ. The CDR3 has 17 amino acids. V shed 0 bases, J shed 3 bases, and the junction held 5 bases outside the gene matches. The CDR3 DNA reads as TGCGCCAGCAGCTTGGGGCAGGGGGCTGGTGGGGCCAACGTCCTGACTTTC. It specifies CASSLGQGAGGANVLTF.

In DNA form, the CDR3 reads TGTGCCAGCAGCTCATCAACGGGGGTTTACAATGAGCAGTTCTTC. It codes for CASSSSTGVYNEQFF. The chain has TRBV7-3 and TRBJ2-1, with D perhaps matching TRBD2 (6 bases). Germline CDR1 SGHTA, CDR2 FQGTGA. The CDR3 covers 15 residues. Trimming cost V 4 bases and J 4 bases, with 14 bases left between them.

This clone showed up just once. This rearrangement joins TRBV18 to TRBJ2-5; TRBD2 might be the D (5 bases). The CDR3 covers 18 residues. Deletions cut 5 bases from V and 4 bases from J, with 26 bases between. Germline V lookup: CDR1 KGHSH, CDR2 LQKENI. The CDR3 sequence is CASSKISRTGYNGETQYF. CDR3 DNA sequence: TGTGCCAGCTCAAAAATCTCAAGGACTGGATATAATGGAGAGACCCAGTACTTC.

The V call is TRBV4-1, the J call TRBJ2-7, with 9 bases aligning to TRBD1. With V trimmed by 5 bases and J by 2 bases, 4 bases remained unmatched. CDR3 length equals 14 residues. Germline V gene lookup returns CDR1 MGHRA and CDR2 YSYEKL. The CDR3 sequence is CASSARTGAYEQYF. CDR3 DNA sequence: TGCGCCAGCAGCGCGCGGACAGGGGCCTACGAGCAGTACTTC.